This T cell receptor (beta chain) originates from a study of Graves' ophthalmopathy and Graves' hyperthyroidism. Study details: Upon initial diagnosis and before any treatment, peripheral blood was collected. Broader study findings: The model achieved roughly 66% sensitivity and 72.22% specificity for ophthalmopathy progression.

None of the included patients had other autoimmune diseases, uncontrolled infections, pregnancy or lactation, as these led to exclusion. A roughly 10 ml volume of fresh peripheral blood provided the PBMCs. A note on this clonotype: Its specificity is not known.

Investigators amplified TCR beta CDR3 regions from RNA transcripts. Second-round multiplex PCR came after first-round RT-PCR with HTBI primers. A single record per CDR3 protein comes from TCRdb applying MiXCR to the multiplex PCR reads. The repertoire includes 150,000 to 200,000 distinct CDR3 sequences, roughly two fifths of them detected once, and approximately 8.9% sits in the top ten. Trimming left V 9 bases short and J 1 base short, with 15 bases between. Germline CDR1 is MNHNS and CDR2 is SASEGT. CDR3 length: 14 amino acids. The J gene is TRBJ1-2, the V gene TRBV6-1; no firm D call. This receptor was identified in a man aged 25 to 45 with Graves' ophthalmopathy. The sequenced sample consisted of peripheral blood. CDR3 loop: CASKGTALNYGYTF. CDR3 DNA: TGTGCCAGTAAGGGAACAGCCCTTAACTATGGCTACACCTTC.